Listed here is a single T cell receptor beta chain. This record comes from a study of blood T cell repertoires in COVID-19. In the study overall: Donors in the United States, Italy and Spain gave samples during acute or convalescent COVID-19.

Authors' processing steps: Reference gene primer amplification in the assay estimated nucleated cell counts. The method was immunoSEQ multiplex PCR; TCRdb's version includes in-frame clones alone and lacks a portion of them. The V and J calls and clone size were taken over from that table, and D and trimming were inferred from the DNA. The repertoire holds 430,000 or so clones, about 90% seen once, with roughly 0.87% in the top ten. V was trimmed by 3 bases and J by 8 bases, leaving 13 bases between them. The CDR3 sequence is 14 residues long. Germline values: CDR1 MNHEY, CDR2 SMNVEV (reference sequence). Patients from Seattle were sampled longitudinally, starting during active infection.

The receptor was isolated from a man younger than 30 with COVID-19, enrolled during active disease. Material: peripheral blood. The chain carries TRBV27 and TRBJ1-4; a weak D match, TRBD1 (5 bases). The CDR3 nucleotides are TGTGCCAGCAGTTTCAGGGTGAATGCGGAAAAACTGTTTTTT. It specifies CASSFRVNAEKLFF.